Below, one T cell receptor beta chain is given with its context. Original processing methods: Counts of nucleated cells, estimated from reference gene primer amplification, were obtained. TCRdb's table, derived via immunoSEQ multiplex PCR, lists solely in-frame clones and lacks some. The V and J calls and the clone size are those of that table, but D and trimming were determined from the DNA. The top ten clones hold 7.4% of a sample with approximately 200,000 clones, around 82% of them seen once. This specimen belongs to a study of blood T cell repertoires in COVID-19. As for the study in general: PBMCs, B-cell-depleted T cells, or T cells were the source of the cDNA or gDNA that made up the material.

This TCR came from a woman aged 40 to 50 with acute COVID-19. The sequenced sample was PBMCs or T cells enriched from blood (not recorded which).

The DNA of the CDR3 is TGTGCCAGCAGTCGGAGACAGGGGGCCTTTAGCGGGAGTCACGTCGGTGAGCAGTTCTTC. Protein product: CASSRRQGAFSGSHVGEQFF. The genes are TRBV6-6 and TRBJ2-1; possibly TRBD1 for D (10 bases). Trimming took off 5 bases at V and 9 bases at J, with 35 bases between the two ends. CDR1 and CDR2 from the germline V gene are MNHNY and SVGAGI (reference sequence). The CDR3 is 20 residues long.